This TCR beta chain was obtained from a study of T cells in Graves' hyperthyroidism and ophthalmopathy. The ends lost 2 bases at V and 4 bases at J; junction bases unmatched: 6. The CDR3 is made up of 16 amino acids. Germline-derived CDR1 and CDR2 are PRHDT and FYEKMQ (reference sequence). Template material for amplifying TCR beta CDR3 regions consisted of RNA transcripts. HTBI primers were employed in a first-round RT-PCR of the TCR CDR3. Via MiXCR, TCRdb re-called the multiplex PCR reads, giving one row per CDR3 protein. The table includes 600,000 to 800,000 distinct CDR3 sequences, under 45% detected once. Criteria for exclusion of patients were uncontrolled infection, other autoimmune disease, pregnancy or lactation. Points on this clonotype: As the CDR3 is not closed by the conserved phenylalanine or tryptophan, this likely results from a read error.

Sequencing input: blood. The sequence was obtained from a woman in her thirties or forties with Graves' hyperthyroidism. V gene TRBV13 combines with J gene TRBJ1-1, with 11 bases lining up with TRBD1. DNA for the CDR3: TGTGCCAGCAGCTTAATGGACAGGGGGCTGGGCACTGAAGCTTTCTCT. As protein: CASSLMDRGLGTEAFS.